One and the same sample provided the 10 T cell receptor beta chains below, sequenced in a study of cytomegalovirus exposure and HLA in healthy donors. This table comes from immunoSEQ multiplex PCR, and its TCRdb copy is limited to in-frame clones, with some not included. Of about 330,000 clones in the sample, 86% were seen once. Sequenced material: PBMCs. The receptors originated from a young woman in good health and CMV-seronegative.

The CDR3 reads CASSLSRGETDNEQFF. DNA for the CDR3: TGTGCCAGCAGTTTATCGCGGGGGGAGACAGACAATGAGCAGTTCTTC. This chain uses TRBV27 with TRBJ2-1; 8 bases align to TRBD2. Looked up from germline, CDR1 is MNHEY and CDR2 is SMNVEV (reference sequence). The ends lost 0 bases at V and 5 bases at J; junction bases unmatched: 6. The CDR3 sequence is 16 residues long.

The J gene is TRBJ2-5, the V gene TRBV18, with 8 bases that match TRBD2. V was clipped by 6 bases and J by 4 bases; unmatched bases: 7. CDR3 length equals 14 residues. Per germline, CDR1 KGHSH and CDR2 LQKENI. This CDR3 reads CASSPTSGGETQYF. DNA for the CDR3: TGTGCCAGCTCCCCTACTAGCGGAGGAGAGACCCAGTACTTC.

This clone has just one count. This rearrangement joins TRBV28 to TRBJ2-2; no clear D. V lost 3 bases to trimming and J lost 2 bases, with 7 bases between them. Per germline, CDR1 MDHEN and CDR2 SYDVKM. The CDR3 is 14 residues long. DNA of the CDR3: TGTGCCAGCAGTTTGTGGCAAAACACCGGGGAGCTGTTTTTT. It specifies CASSLWQNTGELFF. The whole variable domain, filled in from reference TRBV28 and TRBJ2-2, reads DVKVTQSSRYLVKRTGEKVFLECVQDMDHENMFWYRQDPGLGLRLIYFSYDVKMKEKGDIPEGYSVSREKKERFSLILESASTNQTSMYLCASSLWQNTGELFFGEGSRLTVL.

The rearrangement uses TRBV29-1 and TRBJ2-1; 10 bases match TRBD2. Trimming at V came to 3 bases and at J to 7 bases, leaving 9 bases not matched to a gene. The germline V gene has CDR1 SQVTM and CDR2 ANQGSEA. The CDR3 length is 15 residues. CDR3 loop: CSVDPIGAGGNEQFF. The CDR3 nucleotides read TGCAGCGTTGACCCCATAGGAGCGGGAGGGAATGAGCAGTTCTTC.

This chain links TRBV30 with TRBJ1-1, with D possibly matching TRBD1 (6 bases). Trimming stripped 0 bases from V and 0 bases from J, with 20 bases between. Per the germline V gene, CDR1 is GTSNPN and CDR2 is SVGIG (reference sequence). The CDR3 extends over 18 amino acids. The CDR3 loop is CAWSVPPTGPVMNTEAFF. The CDR3 nucleotides are TGTGCCTGGAGTGTACCGCCGACAGGCCCAGTGATGAACACTGAAGCTTTCTTT.

The chain combines TRBV6-6 with TRBJ2-7, with a weak D call TRBD2 (6 bases). The length of the CDR3 is 15 residues. CDR1 is MNHNY and CDR2 is SVGAGI in the germline V gene (reference sequence). V was trimmed by 2 bases and J by 6 bases, leaving 17 bases between them. DNA for the CDR3: TGTGCCAGCAGTTACGGGCGGGACCCGGCGGTCGAGCAGTACTTC. Amino acid sequence: CASSYGRDPAVEQYF.

The chain links TRBV19 to TRBJ1-1; 7 bases align to TRBD1. The CDR3 has 14 residues. J gave up 0 bases and V 6 bases, and 4 bases lay outside the gene matches. From germline, CDR1 is LNHDA and CDR2 SQIVND (reference sequence). The CDR3 DNA reads as TGTGCCAGTAGACGGACAGGACTGAACACTGAAGCTTTCTTT. Residues: CASRRTGLNTEAFF. The entire variable domain, with the rest obtained from reference TRBV19 and TRBJ1-1, is as follows: DGGITQSPKYLFRKEGQNVTLSCEQNLNHDAMYWYRQDPGQGLRLIYYSQIVNDFQKGDIAEGYSVSREKKESFPLTVTSAQKNPTAFYLCASRRTGLNTEAFFGQGTRLTVV.

The V gene is TRBV18, the J gene TRBJ2-7; no clear D gene. Trimming removed 3 bases from V and 5 bases from J, with 8 bases in between. Germline V gene lookup returns CDR1 KGHSH and CDR2 LQKENI. The CDR3 sequence is 12 residues long. CDR3 protein: CASSPESNEQYF. The CDR3 DNA follows: TGTGCCAGCTCACCGGAGTCGAACGAGCAGTACTTC.

With regard to this clone: Other DNA sequences in the sample encode the same CDR3. The V gene is TRBV28, the J gene TRBJ2-7, with 9 bases identical to TRBD1. The germline gives CDR1 MDHEN, CDR2 SYDVKM. J lost 4 bases, V lost 5 bases, and 3 bases had no gene match. There are 13 residues in the CDR3. This CDR3 is CASSPGQGYEQYF. The CDR3 coding sequence is TGTGCCAGCAGTCCGGGACAGGGTTACGAGCAGTACTTC.

The chain carries TRBV27 and TRBJ2-7; 8 nucleotides agree with TRBD1. CDR1 and CDR2 from the germline V gene are MNHEY and SMNVEV (reference sequence). The CDR3 sequence is 17 residues long. The V segment lost 6 bases and the J segment 0 bases; nucleotides outside the gene matches: 13. CDR3 residues: CASRKETGTGDSYEQYF. Here the CDR3 DNA reads TGTGCCAGCAGGAAGGAAACCGGGACAGGAGACTCCTACGAGCAGTACTTC.